This T cell receptor beta chain was captured by sequencing in a study of metastatic and nonmetastatic thyroid tumors. Points from the study as a whole: For both blood and tumor, malignant thyroid tumors reportedly showed significantly higher TCR beta diversity than benign nodules did.

This clone showed up many times. The antigen remains unidentified. Germline loops: CDR1 SGHTA, CDR2 FQGTGA. This CDR3 is 18 amino acids long. V lost 5 bases to trimming and J lost 4 bases; unmatched junction nucleotides: 16. TCRdb reassembled clones from the PCR reads with MiXCR. The sample consists of 24,000 or so clones, 13% of them appearing once. Nobody among the patients had been given any treatment before thyroid surgery. Specimen: blood. The chain employs TRBV7-3 and TRBJ2-1; 8 bases are a match to TRBD1. The source is a female donor with papillary thyroid cancer or a benign thyroid nodule (not recorded which). Some clones in this sample may be carry-over from other donors' samples. CDR3 protein: CASSPQVAGGYEYNEQFF. For the CDR3, the DNA is TGTGCCAGCAGCCCGCAGGTGGCAGGGGGCTATGAGTACAATGAGCAGTTCTTC.